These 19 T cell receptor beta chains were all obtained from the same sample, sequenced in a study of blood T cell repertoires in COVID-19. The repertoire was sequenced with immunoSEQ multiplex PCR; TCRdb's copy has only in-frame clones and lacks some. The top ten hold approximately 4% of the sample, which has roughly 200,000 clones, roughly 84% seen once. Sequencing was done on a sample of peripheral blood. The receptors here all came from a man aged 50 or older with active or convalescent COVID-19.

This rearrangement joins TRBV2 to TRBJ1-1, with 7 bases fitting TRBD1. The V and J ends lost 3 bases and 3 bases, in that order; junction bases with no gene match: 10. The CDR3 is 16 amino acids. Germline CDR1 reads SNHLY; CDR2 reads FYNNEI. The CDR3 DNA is TGTGCCAGCAGTGAGGTCGAACTCACAGGGGACACTGAAGCTTTCTTT. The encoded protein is CASSEVELTGDTEAFF.

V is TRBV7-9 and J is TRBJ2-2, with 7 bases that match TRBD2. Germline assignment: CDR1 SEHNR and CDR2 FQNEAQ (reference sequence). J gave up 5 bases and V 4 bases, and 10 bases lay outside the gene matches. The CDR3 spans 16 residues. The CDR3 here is CASSYWGGSFTGELFF. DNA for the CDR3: TGTGCCAGCAGCTACTGGGGGGGAAGTTTTACCGGGGAGCTGTTTTTT.

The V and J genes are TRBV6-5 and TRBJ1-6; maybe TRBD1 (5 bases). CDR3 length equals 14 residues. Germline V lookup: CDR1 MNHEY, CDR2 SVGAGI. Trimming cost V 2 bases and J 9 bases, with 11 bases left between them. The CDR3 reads CASSYDKDSSPLHF. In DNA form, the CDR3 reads TGTGCCAGCAGTTACGATAAAGACAGTTCACCCCTCCACTTT.

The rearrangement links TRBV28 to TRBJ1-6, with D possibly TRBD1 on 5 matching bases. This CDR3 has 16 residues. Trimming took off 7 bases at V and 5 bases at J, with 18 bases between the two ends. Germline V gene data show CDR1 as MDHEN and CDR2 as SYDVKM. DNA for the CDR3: TGTGCCAGCAACAACGGGGCCGGGAGCGATAATTCACCCCTCCACTTT. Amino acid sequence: CASNNGAGSDNSPLHF.

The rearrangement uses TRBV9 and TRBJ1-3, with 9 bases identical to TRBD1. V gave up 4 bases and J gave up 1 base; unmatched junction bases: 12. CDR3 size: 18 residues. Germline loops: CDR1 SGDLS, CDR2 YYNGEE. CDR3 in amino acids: CASSLQGASARSGNTIYF. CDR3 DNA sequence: TGTGCCAGCAGCTTACAGGGGGCGTCTGCAAGGTCTGGAAACACCATATATTTT. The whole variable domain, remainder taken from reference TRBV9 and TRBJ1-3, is DSGVTQTPKHLITATGQRVTLRCSPRSGDLSVYWYQQSLDQGLQFLIQYYNGEERAKGNILERFSAQQFPDLHSELNLSSLELGDSALYFCASSLQGASARSGNTIYFGEGSWLTVV.

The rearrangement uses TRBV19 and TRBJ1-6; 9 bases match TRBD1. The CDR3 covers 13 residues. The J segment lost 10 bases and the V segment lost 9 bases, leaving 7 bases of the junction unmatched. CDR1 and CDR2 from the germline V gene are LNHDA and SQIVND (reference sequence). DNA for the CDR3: TGTGCCAGCACAACAGGGGGCAAATCACCCCTCCACTTT. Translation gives CASTTGGKSPLHF.

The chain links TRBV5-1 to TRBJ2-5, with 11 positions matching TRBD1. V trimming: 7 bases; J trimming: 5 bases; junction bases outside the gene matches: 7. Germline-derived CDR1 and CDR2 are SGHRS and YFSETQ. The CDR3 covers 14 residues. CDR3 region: CASAKGQGEETQYF. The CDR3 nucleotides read TGCGCCAGCGCCAAGGGACAGGGGGAGGAGACCCAGTACTTC. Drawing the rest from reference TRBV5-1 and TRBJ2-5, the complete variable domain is KAGVTQTPRYLIKTRGQQVTLSCSPISGHRSVSWYQQTPGQGLQFLFEYFSETQRNKGNFPGRFSGRQFSNSRSEMNVSTLELGDSALYLCASAKGQGEETQYFGPGTRLLVL.

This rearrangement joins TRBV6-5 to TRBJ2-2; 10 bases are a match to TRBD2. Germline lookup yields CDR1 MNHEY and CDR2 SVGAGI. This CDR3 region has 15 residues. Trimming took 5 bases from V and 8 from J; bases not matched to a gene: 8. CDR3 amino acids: CASSHLAGGEGELFF. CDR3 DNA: TGTGCCAGCAGTCACTTAGCGGGGGGAGAGGGGGAGCTGTTTTTT.

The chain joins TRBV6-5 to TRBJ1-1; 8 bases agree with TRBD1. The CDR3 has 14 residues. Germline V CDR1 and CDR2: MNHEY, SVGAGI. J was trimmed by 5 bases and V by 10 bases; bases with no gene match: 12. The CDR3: CATKQGGSFTEAFF. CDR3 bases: TGTGCCACCAAACAGGGGGGTAGTTTTACTGAAGCTTTCTTT.

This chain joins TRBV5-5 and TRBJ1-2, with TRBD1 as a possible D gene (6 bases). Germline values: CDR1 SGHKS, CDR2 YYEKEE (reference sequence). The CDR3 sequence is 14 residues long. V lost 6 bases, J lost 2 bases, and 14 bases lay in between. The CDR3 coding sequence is TGTGCCAGCAACCCGACAGGAATGAACTATGGCTACACCTTC. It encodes CASNPTGMNYGYTF.

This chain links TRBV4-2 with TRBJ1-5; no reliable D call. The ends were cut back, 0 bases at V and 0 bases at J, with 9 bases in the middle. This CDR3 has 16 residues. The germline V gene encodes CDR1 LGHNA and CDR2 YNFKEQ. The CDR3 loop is CASSQDLRRSNQPQHF. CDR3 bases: TGTGCCAGCAGCCAAGATCTCCGTCGTAGCAATCAGCCCCAGCATTTT.

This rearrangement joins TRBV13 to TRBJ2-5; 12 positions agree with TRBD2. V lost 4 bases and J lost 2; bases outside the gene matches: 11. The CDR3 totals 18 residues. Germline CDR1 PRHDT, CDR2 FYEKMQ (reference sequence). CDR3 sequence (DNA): TGTGCCAGCAGCTCTAGGACTAGCGGGGAGTTTTGGCAAGAGACCCAGTACTTC. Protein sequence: CASSSRTSGEFWQETQYF.

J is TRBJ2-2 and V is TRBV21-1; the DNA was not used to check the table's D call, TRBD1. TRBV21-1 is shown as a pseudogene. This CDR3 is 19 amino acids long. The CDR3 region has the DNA TGTGCCAGCAGCAAAGCCATTAAGACAGGAAGACCCAACACCGGGGAGCTGTTTTTT. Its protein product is CASSKAIKTGRPNTGELFF.

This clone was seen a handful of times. CDR3 region: CASSQTEGDNQPQHF. For the CDR3, the DNA is TGTGCCAGCAGTCAAACAGAGGGGGACAATCAGCCCCAGCATTTT. The chain uses TRBV6-5 and TRBJ1-5, with D possibly TRBD1 on 6 matching bases. V was clipped by 5 bases and J by 3 bases, with 14 bases between them. The germline V gene encodes CDR1 MNHEY and CDR2 SVGAGI. CDR3 length: 15 residues.

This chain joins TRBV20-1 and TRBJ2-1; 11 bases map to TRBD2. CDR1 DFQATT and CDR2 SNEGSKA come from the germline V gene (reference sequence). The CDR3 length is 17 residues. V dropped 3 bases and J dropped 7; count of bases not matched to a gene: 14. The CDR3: CSASFRTSGLLGNEQFF. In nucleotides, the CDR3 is TGCAGTGCTAGTTTTCGGACTAGCGGGTTATTGGGGAATGAGCAGTTCTTC.

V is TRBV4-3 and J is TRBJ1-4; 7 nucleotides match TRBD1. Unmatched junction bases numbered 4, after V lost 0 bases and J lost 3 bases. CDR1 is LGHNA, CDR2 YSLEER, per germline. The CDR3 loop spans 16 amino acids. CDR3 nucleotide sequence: TGCGCCAGCAGCCAAGAATGGGACAGTTCTAATGAAAAACTGTTTTTT. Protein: CASSQEWDSSNEKLFF.

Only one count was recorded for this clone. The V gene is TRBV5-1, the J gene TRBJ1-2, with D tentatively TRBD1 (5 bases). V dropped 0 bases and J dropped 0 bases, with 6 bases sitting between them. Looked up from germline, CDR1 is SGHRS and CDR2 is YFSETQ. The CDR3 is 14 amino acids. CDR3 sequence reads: CASSLDRSNYGYTF. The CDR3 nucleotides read TGCGCCAGCAGCTTGGACAGGTCTAACTATGGCTACACCTTC.

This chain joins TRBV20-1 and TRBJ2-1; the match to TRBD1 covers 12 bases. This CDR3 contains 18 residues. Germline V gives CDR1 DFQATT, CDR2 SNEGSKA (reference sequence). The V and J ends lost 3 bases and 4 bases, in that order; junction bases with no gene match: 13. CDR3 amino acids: CSASDTGTGGRGYNEQFF. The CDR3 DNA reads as TGCAGTGCTAGTGATACCGGGACAGGGGGCCGGGGGTACAATGAGCAGTTCTTC.

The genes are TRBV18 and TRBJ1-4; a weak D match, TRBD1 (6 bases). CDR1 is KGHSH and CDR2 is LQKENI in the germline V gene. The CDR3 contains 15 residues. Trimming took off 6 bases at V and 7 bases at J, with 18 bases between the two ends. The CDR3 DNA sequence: TGTGCCAGCTCCCCAACAGGGACATCGAGTGAAAAACTGTTTTTT. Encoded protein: CASSPTGTSSEKLFF. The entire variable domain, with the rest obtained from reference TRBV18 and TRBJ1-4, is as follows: NAGVMQNPRHLVRRRGQEARLRCSPMKGHSHVYWYRQLPEEGLKFMVYLQKENIIDESGMPKERFSAEFPKEGPSILRIQQVVRGDSAAYFCASSPTGTSSEKLFFGSGTQLSVL.